The following is a TCR beta chain sequence with its context. This clone's antigen is unknown. Base qualities are not at hand, and no much larger clone is one base apart. Libraries were constructed by the immunoSEQ multiplex PCR assay. Following the manufacturer's protocol, the hsTCRB Kit was used to amplify rearranged TCR beta chain sequences. TCRB libraries were sequenced on an Illumina MiSeq. Under the source paper's analysis protocol: The proprietary platform of the kit vendor was used for demultiplexing, trimming and gene mapping. Sourced from immuneACCESS, this table was stored by TCRdb with only in-frame sequences that have V and J called. A share of the clones is absent; for the studies checked, an unresolved V gene accounts for under half, and the remainder has no known explanation. The V and J calls and clone size are taken from that table; D and trimming were inferred from the DNA. This sample has 30,000 to 40,000 clones in its table, and 75% to 85% of those were observed once. Clones ranked in the top ten supply about 9.1% of the sample.

The meaning of the sample's time point label: baseline, week 1 (first vaccination visit). The treatment or condition tag for this specimen amounts to: pre-vaccination baseline after standard-of-care therapy. Donors had newly diagnosed WHO grade 3 or 4 IDH1-mutant astrocytomas with loss of nuclear ATRX. The samples were drawn from NOA16, a multicentre, single-arm, open-label phase I trial in Germany that tested a mutant IDH1 peptide vaccine in humans for the first time. Blood drawn at visit V03 was used as the baseline sample for immunogenicity testing. The DNeasy Blood and Tissue Kit was used to extract genomic DNA from EDTA blood for TCRB sequencing. V and J are truncated by 1 base and 0 bases respectively, leaving an intervening sequence of 10 bases. Spanning cysteine to phenylalanine, the CDR3 consists of 16 amino acids. Only the CDR3 portion is preserved as DNA: 48 bases, with reading frame beginning at the first base. CDR1 and CDR2 were assigned from the germline V gene as MRHNA and SNTAGT.

The data stem from a study of a mutant IDH1 vaccine in newly diagnosed glioma (dated by TCRdb to the early 2020s). Background on the whole study: Of the roughly 30 treated patients, approximately 62% were male and roughly 40% were female, and a mean age of around 40 years was recorded. Before enrollment, patients had received standard therapy of radiotherapy alone, temozolomide alone, or radiochemotherapy with temozolomide; most received the combination. Six visits were used for peripheral blood collection: V03 (baseline), V05, V07, V10, V12 and V13. For exploratory analyses, longitudinal TCRB deep sequencing was carried out in about 26 treated patients wherever samples were available.

General findings and caveats noted by the study authors: Immune responses induced by the vaccine were seen in roughly 92% of patients across multiple MHC alleles. According to the authors, sample limitations meant that analyses of patient blood samples could not be reproduced. No apparent relationship was observed between pseudoprogression and alterations in the top peripheral T cell clonotypes detected by TCRB sequencing. Selection of PBMC samples for TCRB deep sequencing was based on availability.

Recombination joined TRBV6-4 with TRBJ2-1, with the D gene not confidently named. This specimen was PBMCs, taken from a glioma patient treated with radiotherapy, temozolomide or both. The TCR sequence derives from a man aged 35 to 55 with glioma. Some clones in this sample may be carry-over from other donors' samples. The DNA sequence is as follows: TGTGCCAGCAGTGACTTCGAGAAGAGCTCCTACAATGAGCAGTTCTTC. Its product reads: CASSDFEKSSYNEQFF.